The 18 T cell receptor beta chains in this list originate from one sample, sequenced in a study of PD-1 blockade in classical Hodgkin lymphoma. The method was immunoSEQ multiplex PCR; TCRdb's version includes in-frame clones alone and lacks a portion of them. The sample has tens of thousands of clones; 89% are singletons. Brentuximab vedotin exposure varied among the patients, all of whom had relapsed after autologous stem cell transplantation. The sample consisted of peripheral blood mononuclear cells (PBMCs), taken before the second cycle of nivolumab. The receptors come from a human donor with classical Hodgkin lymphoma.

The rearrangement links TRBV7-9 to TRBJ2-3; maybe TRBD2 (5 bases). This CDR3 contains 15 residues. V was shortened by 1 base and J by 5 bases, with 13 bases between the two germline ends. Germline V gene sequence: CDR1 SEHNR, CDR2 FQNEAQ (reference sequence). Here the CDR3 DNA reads TGTGCCAGCAGCTTAGAGAGCGGCGTGCGAGATACGCAGTATTTT. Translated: CASSLESGVRDTQYF.

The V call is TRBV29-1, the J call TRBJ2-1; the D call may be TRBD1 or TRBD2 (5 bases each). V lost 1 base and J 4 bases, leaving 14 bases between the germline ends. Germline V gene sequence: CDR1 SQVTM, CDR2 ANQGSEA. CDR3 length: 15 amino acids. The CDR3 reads CSVEVVGRGYNEQFF. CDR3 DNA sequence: TGCAGCGTTGAAGTGGTGGGACGAGGGTACAATGAGCAGTTCTTC.

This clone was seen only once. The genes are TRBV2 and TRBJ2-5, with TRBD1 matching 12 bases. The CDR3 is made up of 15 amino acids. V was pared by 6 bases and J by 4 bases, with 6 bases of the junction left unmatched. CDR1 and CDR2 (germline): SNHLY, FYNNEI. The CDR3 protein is CASRGQGASLETQYF. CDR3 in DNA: TGTGCCAGCAGGGGACAGGGGGCCTCTTTAGAGACCCAGTACTTC.

The CDR3 reads CSPLAGLTDTQYF. CDR3 in DNA: TGCAGTCCACTAGCGGGACTCACAGATACGCAGTATTTT. The V and J genes are TRBV29-1 and TRBJ2-3; 10 positions agree with TRBD2. This CDR3 region has 13 residues. Germline CDR1 is SQVTM and CDR2 is ANQGSEA.

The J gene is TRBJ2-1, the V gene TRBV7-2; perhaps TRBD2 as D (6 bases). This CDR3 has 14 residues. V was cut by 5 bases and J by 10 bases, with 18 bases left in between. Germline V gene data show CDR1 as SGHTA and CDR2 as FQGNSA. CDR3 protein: CASSTSLRGYEQFF. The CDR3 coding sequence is TGTGCCAGCAGCACCAGCCTGCGGGGTTACGAGCAGTTCTTC. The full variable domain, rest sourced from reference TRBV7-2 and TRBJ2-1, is GAGVSQSPSNKVTEKGKDVELRCDPISGHTALYWYRQSLGQGLEFLIYFQGNSAPDKSGLPSDRFSAERTGGSVSTLTIQRTQQEDSAVYLCASSTSLRGYEQFFGPGTRLTVL.

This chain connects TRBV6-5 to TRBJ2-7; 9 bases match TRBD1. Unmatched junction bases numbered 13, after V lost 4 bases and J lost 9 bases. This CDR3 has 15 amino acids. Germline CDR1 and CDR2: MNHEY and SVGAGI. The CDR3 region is CASSSRWTGEVGQYF. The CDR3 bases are TGTGCCAGCAGTTCACGCTGGACAGGGGAAGTCGGGCAGTACTTC.

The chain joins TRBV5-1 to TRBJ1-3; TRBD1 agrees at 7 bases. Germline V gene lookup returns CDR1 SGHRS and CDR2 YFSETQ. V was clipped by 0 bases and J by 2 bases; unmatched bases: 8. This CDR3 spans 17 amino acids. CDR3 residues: CASSLEEQGRTGNTIYF. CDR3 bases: TGCGCCAGCAGCTTGGAGGAACAGGGGAGGACTGGAAACACCATATATTTT. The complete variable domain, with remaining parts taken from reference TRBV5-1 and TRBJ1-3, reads KAGVTQTPRYLIKTRGQQVTLSCSPISGHRSVSWYQQTPGQGLQFLFEYFSETQRNKGNFPGRFSGRQFSNSRSEMNVSTLELGDSALYLCASSLEEQGRTGNTIYFGEGSWLTVV.

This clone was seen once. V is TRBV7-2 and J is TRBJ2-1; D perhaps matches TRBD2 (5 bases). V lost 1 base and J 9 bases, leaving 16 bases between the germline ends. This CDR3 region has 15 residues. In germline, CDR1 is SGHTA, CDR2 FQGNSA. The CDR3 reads CASSLGAGGSSEQFF. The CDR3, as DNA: TGTGCCAGCAGCTTAGGGGCCGGTGGGAGCAGTGAGCAGTTCTTC.

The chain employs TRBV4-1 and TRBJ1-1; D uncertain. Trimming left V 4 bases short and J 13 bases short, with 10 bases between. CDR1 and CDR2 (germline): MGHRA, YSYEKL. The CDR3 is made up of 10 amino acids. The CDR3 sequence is CASSRGAFFF. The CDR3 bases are TGCGCCAGCAGCCGCGGAGCCTTTTTCTTT.

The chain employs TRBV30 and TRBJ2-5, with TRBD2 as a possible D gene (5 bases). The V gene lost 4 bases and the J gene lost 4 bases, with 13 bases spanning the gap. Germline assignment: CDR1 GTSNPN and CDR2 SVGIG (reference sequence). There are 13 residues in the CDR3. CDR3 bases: TGTGCCTGGATGAGAGGGTGGGGAGAGACCCAGTACTTC. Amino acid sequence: CAWMRGWGETQYF.

The CDR3 sequence: CASSRMNTEAFF. CDR3 sequence (DNA): TGTGCCAGCAGCCGCATGAACACTGAAGCTTTCTTT. This chain uses TRBV11-2 with TRBJ1-1; D uncertain. The CDR3 contains 12 residues. With 5 bases removed from V and 0 bases from J, the gap between germline ends came to 4 bases. Germline V gene lookup returns CDR1 SGHAT and CDR2 FQNNGV.

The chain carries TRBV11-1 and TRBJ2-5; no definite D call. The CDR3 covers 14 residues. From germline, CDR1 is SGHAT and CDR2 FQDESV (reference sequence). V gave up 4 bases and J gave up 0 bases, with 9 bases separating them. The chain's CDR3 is CASSSGPNQETQYF. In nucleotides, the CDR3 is TGTGCCAGCAGCTCTGGGCCCAACCAAGAGACCCAGTACTTC.

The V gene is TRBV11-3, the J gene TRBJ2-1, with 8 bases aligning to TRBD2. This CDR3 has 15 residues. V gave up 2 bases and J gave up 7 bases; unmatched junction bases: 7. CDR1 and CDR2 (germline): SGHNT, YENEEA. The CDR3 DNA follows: TGTGCCAGCAGCTTATCGGGGGGGCCCGGGAATGAGCAGTTCTTC. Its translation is CASSLSGGPGNEQFF. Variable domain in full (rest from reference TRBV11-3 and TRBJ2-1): EAGVVQSPRYKIIEKKQPVAFWCNPISGHNTLYWYLQNLGQGPELLIRYENEEAVDDSQLPKDRFSAERLKGVDSTLKIQPAELGDSAVYLCASSLSGGPGNEQFFGPGTRLTVL.

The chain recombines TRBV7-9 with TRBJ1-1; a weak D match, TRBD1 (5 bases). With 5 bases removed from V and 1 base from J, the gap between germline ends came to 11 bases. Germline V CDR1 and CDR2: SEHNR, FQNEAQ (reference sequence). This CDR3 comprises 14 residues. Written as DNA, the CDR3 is TGTGCCAGCAGCAGCAGGGTAGGGAACACTGAAGCTTTCTTT. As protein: CASSSRVGNTEAFF.

CDR3 DNA sequence: TGTGCCAGCAGCTTGGGCACACTCAACAATCAGCCCCAGCATTTT. It encodes CASSLGTLNNQPQHF. The chain has TRBV7-2 and TRBJ1-5; the D is unclear. CDR1 is SGHTA and CDR2 is FQGNSA in the germline V gene. Between the trimmed V and J ends, which lost 3 bases and 3 bases, there was a span of 12 bases. The CDR3 extends over 15 amino acids.

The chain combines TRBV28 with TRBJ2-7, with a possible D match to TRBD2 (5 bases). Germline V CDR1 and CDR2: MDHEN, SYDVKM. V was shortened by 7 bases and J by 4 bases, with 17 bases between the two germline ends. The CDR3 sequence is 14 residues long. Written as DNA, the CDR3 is TGTGCCAGCATCACCCACCGGAGGCCTTACGAGCAGTACTTC. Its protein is CASITHRRPYEQYF.

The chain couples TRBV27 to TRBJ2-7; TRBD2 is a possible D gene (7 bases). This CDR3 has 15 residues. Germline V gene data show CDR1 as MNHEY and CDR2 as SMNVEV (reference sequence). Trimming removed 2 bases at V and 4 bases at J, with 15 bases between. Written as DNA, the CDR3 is TGTGCCAGCAGTTTAGCGTACGGGGGGCAATACGAGCAGTACTTC. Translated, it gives CASSLAYGGQYEQYF.

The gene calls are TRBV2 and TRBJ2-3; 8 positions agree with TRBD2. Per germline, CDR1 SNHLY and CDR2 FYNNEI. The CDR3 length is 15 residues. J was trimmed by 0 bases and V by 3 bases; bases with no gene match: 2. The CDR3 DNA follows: TGTGCCAGCAGTGACGGCGGGAGGAGCACAGATACGCAGTATTTT. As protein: CASSDGGRSTDTQYF.